Listed below are T cell receptor beta chains from one sample, sequenced in a study of T cells in Graves' hyperthyroidism and ophthalmopathy. TCRdb reprocessed the multiplex PCR reads via MiXCR and lists one record per CDR3 protein. The table includes around 600,000 distinct CDR3 sequences, roughly 16% detected once. The sequencing input was blood. These receptors all stem from a woman aged 40 to 55 with Graves' ophthalmopathy. Both conserved end residues are trimmed from each CDR3. The D gene is left open where the match is weak.

v_gene | d_gene | CDR3aa
TRBV27 | TRBD2 | ASSAGTSGIYEQY
TRBV6-1 | TRBD1 | ASSRGQGGETQY
TRBV28 | TRBD2 | ASSPGGAAPTYEQY
TRBV4-1 | . | ASSQIGTANQPQH
TRBV7-3 | . | ASSSQGDTGELF
TRBV6-5 | TRBD2 | ASSWLAGSYEQY
TRBV13 | . | ASSSSRESYNEQF
TRBV20-1 | TRBD2 | SADLAGAETQY
TRBV12-3/TRBV12-4 | . | ASSLVGEFTDTQY
TRBV7-2 | . | ASSRTFTNYGYT
TRBV20-1 | . | SAREASPDQPQH
TRBV28 | . | ASSKQGHEAF
TRBV18 | . | ASSPNGTPDNEQF
TRBV5-1 | . | ASSLSTPTDTQY
TRBV4-2 | . | ASSGGWRANQETQY
TRBV6-1 | . | ASSDLISEAF
TRBV3-1 | . | ASSRGLDTQY
TRBV7-2 | TRBD2 | ASSYLGGVQETQY
TRBV11-3 | TRBD2 | ASSQREGVNEQF
TRBV3-1 | TRBD2 | ASSQWSGLAVDTQY
TRBV7-9 | TRBD2 | ASSLTSDEQF
TRBV28 | TRBD2 | ASSLAGVWETQY